This T cell receptor beta chain was obtained from a study of shared clonotypes between healthy human individuals. General study findings and limits: Clonotypes not shared had lower generation probabilities than those common to all four donors. Investigators collected only blood, and repertoires in tissues likely differ. Naive CD4 clonotypes overlapped across several donors at roughly 5%.

This table comes from immunoSEQ multiplex PCR, and its TCRdb copy is limited to in-frame clones, with some not included. The repertoire holds 1 million to 1.3 million clones, with more than 75% as singletons. Concerning this clone itself: The antigen is not known.

V gave up 5 bases and J gave up 4 bases; unmatched junction bases: 10. The CDR3 length is 16 residues. Germline CDR1 is SGHTA and CDR2 is FQGNSA. The TCR sequence derives from a man between 18 and 29 years old in good health. Some clones in this sample may be carry-over from other donors' samples. Sequencing was carried out using memory CD4+ T cells from PBMCs. Subset indicated: CD45RA-negative fraction. This chain joins TRBV7-2 and TRBJ2-7; TRBD2 agrees at 11 bases. The CDR3 DNA is TGTGCCAGCAGCCCCTCGACTAGCGGGGACTCTTACGAGCAGTACTTC. Translated, it gives CASSPSTSGDSYEQYF. The full variable domain, with the rest looked up from reference TRBV7-2 and TRBJ2-7, is GAGVSQSPSNKVTEKGKDVELRCDPISGHTALYWYRQSLGQGLEFLIYFQGNSAPDKSGLPSDRFSAERTGGSVSTLTIQRTQQEDSAVYLCASSPSTSGDSYEQYFGPGTRLTVT.